The 24 T cell receptor beta chains below were found in one sample sequenced in a study of blood T cell repertoires in COVID-19. Assay: immunoSEQ multiplex PCR; the TCRdb copy retains only in-frame clones and omits some. This table has 190,000 or so clones, around 81% appearing once. The source material was PBMCs or T cells enriched from blood (not recorded which). These receptors all come from a man in his forties who had recovered from COVID-19.

The chain carries TRBV4-2 and TRBJ1-2; D unclear. Trimming cost V 5 bases and J 1 base, with 17 bases left between them. CDR3 length: 16 amino acids. CDR1 is LGHNA, CDR2 YNFKEQ, per germline. CDR3 protein: CASSGLLPTHNYGYTF. In nucleotides, the CDR3 is TGTGCCAGCAGCGGGCTGCTCCCAACCCATAACTATGGCTACACCTTC.

This sequence joins TRBV21-1 and TRBJ1-6. TRBV21-1 is noted as a pseudogene. This CDR3 spans 18 amino acids. The CDR3 DNA follows: TGTGCCAGCAGCAAAACCGCTCGGGTCGTATCCTATAATTCACCCCTCCACTTT. Its protein product is CASSKTARVVSYNSPLHF.

The chain is built from TRBV5-1 and TRBJ2-7; D is possibly TRBD1 (6 bases). V was pared by 0 bases and J by 5 bases, with 15 bases between. Germline assignment: CDR1 SGHRS and CDR2 YFSETQ. The CDR3 consists of 15 residues. CDR3 DNA: TGCGCCAGCAGCTTGGCCGAGATAGGGGGAGACGAGCAGTACTTC. It is translated as CASSLAEIGGDEQYF. Supplemented by reference TRBV5-1 and TRBJ2-7, the full variable domain reads KAGVTQTPRYLIKTRGQQVTLSCSPISGHRSVSWYQQTPGQGLQFLFEYFSETQRNKGNFPGRFSGRQFSNSRSEMNVSTLELGDSALYLCASSLAEIGGDEQYFGPGTRLTVT.

V and J are TRBV6-9 and TRBJ2-7; 12 bases match TRBD1. The CDR3 contains 19 residues. CDR1 is MNHGY and CDR2 is SVAAGI in the germline V gene. V was clipped by 4 bases and J by 5 bases; unmatched bases: 18. The CDR3 sequence: CASSLGPRDRGLDPNEQYF. CDR3 in DNA: TGTGCCAGCAGTTTGGGCCCCCGGGACAGGGGGCTTGATCCCAACGAGCAGTACTTC.

The chain carries TRBV20-1 and TRBJ1-2, with D tentatively TRBD1 (5 bases). V dropped 3 bases and J dropped 8 bases, with 10 bases sitting between them. Germline V gene sequence: CDR1 DFQATT, CDR2 SNEGSKA (reference sequence). This CDR3 is 11 amino acids long. CDR3 DNA sequence: TGCAGTGCTAGCTATAGACAGGGCTACACCTTC. This gives the protein CSASYRQGYTF.

The rearrangement joins TRBV10-3 to TRBJ1-2; 8 nucleotides agree with TRBD1. V gave up 4 bases and J gave up 5 bases; unmatched junction bases: 6. In germline, CDR1 is ENHRY, CDR2 SYGVKD. The length of the CDR3 is 14 residues. CDR3 amino acids: CAISGTGLWYGYTF. The CDR3 nucleotides are TGTGCCATCAGTGGGACAGGGCTATGGTATGGCTACACCTTC.

The rearrangement joins TRBV14 to TRBJ1-1; TRBD1 matches 9 bases. The V gene end was trimmed by 4 bases and the J gene end by 4 bases; junction bases not matched to a gene: 7. The CDR3 consists of 15 residues. CDR1 and CDR2 (germline): SGHDN, FVKESK. CDR3 in DNA: TGTGCCAGCAGCCGAGGGACAGGGATGGCCACTGAAGCTTTCTTT. Translated: CASSRGTGMATEAFF.

The rearrangement uses TRBV6-5 and TRBJ1-1; a weak D match, TRBD1 (6 bases). V was clipped by 7 bases and J by 5 bases, with 20 bases between them. Germline loops: CDR1 MNHEY, CDR2 SVGAGI. The CDR3 has 15 residues. The DNA for the CDR3 is TGTGCCAGCACCCGGGGGGCCCAAAGTGTGACTGAAGCTTTCTTT. Amino acids: CASTRGAQSVTEAFF.

A single count supports this clone. The chain employs TRBV5-1 and TRBJ1-4; 12 nucleotides line up with TRBD1. Germline lookup yields CDR1 SGHRS and CDR2 YFSETQ. This CDR3 spans 16 amino acids. Trimming cost V 5 bases and J 13 bases; bases outside gene matches: 15. This chain's CDR3 is CASSSQPGQGARGLFF. The CDR3 DNA is TGCGCCAGCAGTTCACAGCCGGGACAGGGGGCGCGGGGACTGTTTTTT.

The V call is TRBV19, the J call TRBJ1-1; TRBD1 matches 7 bases. The CDR3 loop spans 13 amino acids. V was pared by 5 bases and J by 6 bases, with 6 bases of the junction left unmatched. Germline V gene sequence: CDR1 LNHDA, CDR2 SQIVND (reference sequence). The CDR3 DNA sequence: TGTGCCAGTAGTCTTACAGGGGTCGCTGAAGCTTTCTTT. Translated: CASSLTGVAEAFF.

The V and J genes are TRBV7-2 and TRBJ2-3; 7 bases line up with TRBD2. Germline trimming cut 2 bases from V and 0 bases from J; bases unmatched to any gene: 2. Germline CDR1 SGHTA, CDR2 FQGNSA. The CDR3 has 15 residues. CDR3 nucleotide sequence: TGTGCCAGCAGCTTAAGGCGGGGGAGCACAGATACGCAGTATTTT. Residues: CASSLRRGSTDTQYF.

DNA for the CDR3: TGTGCCGTAGACAGCTCTAGCACAGATACGCAGTATTTT. It translates to CAVDSSSTDTQYF. The chain employs TRBV19 and TRBJ2-3; D is possibly TRBD1 (5 bases). The germline gives CDR1 LNHDA, CDR2 SQIVND (reference sequence). V lost 11 bases, J lost 0 bases, and 12 bases lay in between. This CDR3 has 13 residues.

The gene calls are TRBV6-5 and TRBJ2-7; 7 bases line up with TRBD1. The CDR3 spans 12 residues. The V and J ends lost 6 bases and 4 bases, in that order; junction bases with no gene match: 3. CDR1 and CDR2 from the germline V gene are MNHEY and SVGAGI. This CDR3 is CASRQGWYEQYF. CDR3 nucleotides: TGTGCCAGCAGACAGGGGTGGTACGAGCAGTACTTC.

The J gene is TRBJ1-1, the V gene TRBV23-1; D is possibly TRBD1 (5 bases). TRBV23-1 is an ORF, with its function uncertain. V was shortened by 1 base and J by 1 base, with 10 bases between the two germline ends. The CDR3 consists of 15 residues. As DNA, the CDR3 is TGCGCCAGCAGTCAATTCCGACAGACGAACACTGAAGCTTTCTTT. As protein: CASSQFRQTNTEAFF.

The rearrangement links TRBV30 to TRBJ1-1, with D possibly being TRBD1 (5 bases). The CDR3 runs 13 residues. Germline CDR1 is GTSNPN and CDR2 is SVGIG (reference sequence). Deletions cut 2 bases from V and 2 bases from J, with 9 bases between. The CDR3 spells CAWSKTANTEAFF. DNA for the CDR3: TGTGCCTGGAGTAAGACAGCTAACACTGAAGCTTTCTTT.

The V call is TRBV7-9, the J call TRBJ1-1; TRBD1 aligns across 11 bases. Germline V gene sequence: CDR1 SEHNR, CDR2 FQNEAQ (reference sequence). The CDR3 covers 13 residues. V trimming: 2 bases; J trimming: 8 bases; junction bases outside the gene matches: 1. This chain's CDR3 is CASSLRTGGEAFF. DNA of the CDR3: TGTGCCAGCAGCTTACGGACAGGGGGCGAAGCTTTCTTT.

The genes are TRBV25-1 and TRBJ1-3; a weak D match, TRBD1 (5 bases). The CDR3 consists of 15 residues. The V gene lost 1 base and the J gene lost 2 bases, with 9 bases spanning the gap. Germline V gives CDR1 MGHDK, CDR2 SYGVNS. The CDR3 DNA follows: TGTGCCAGCAGTGAATCCGGGGGTCCTGGAAACACCATATATTTT. Amino acid sequence: CASSESGGPGNTIYF.

As DNA, the CDR3 is TGCGCCAGCAGCTTGGGTGCGGGGGGCCTCAATGAGCAGTTCTTC. Translation: CASSLGAGGLNEQFF. This chain connects TRBV5-1 to TRBJ2-1; 8 bases line up with TRBD2. This CDR3 comprises 15 residues. Per the germline V gene, CDR1 is SGHRS and CDR2 is YFSETQ. V lost 0 bases to trimming and J lost 6 bases; unmatched junction nucleotides: 5.

DNA for the CDR3: TGTGCCAGCCGGGACAGCACGTATGGCTACACCTTC. Translated: CASRDSTYGYTF. The rearrangement links TRBV6-5 to TRBJ1-2, with 7 positions matching TRBD1. The CDR3 consists of 12 residues. Germline V gene lookup returns CDR1 MNHEY and CDR2 SVGAGI. After removal of 8 bases from V and 5 bases from J, the junction contained 5 bases not matched to a gene.

A few counts support this clone. This sequence joins TRBV7-6 and TRBJ1-6; D is perhaps TRBD1 (5 bases). The length of the CDR3 is 14 residues. Germline-derived CDR1 and CDR2 are SGHVS and FNYEAQ. V lost 0 bases and J lost 6, with 6 bases in between. The CDR3 DNA is TGTGCCAGCAGCTTAGCAGGGGTTAATTCACCCCTCCACTTT. It translates to CASSLAGVNSPLHF.

This rearrangement joins TRBV28 to TRBJ1-5; a possible D gene is TRBD1 (6 bases). Germline V CDR1 and CDR2: MDHEN, SYDVKM. Between the trimmed V and J ends, which lost 5 bases and 2 bases, there was a span of 13 bases. The CDR3 covers 15 residues. As DNA, the CDR3 is TGTGCCAGCAGTCTCCCCCCAGGGGGCAATCAGCCCCAGCATTTT. Its translation is CASSLPPGGNQPQHF.

The chain links TRBV4-1 to TRBJ1-4; D gene ambiguous. This CDR3 contains 15 residues. Per germline, CDR1 MGHRA and CDR2 YSYEKL. The V end lost 6 bases, the J end lost 4 bases, and 15 bases lay between the germline ends. The CDR3 bases are TGCGCCAGCAGTCAATTCACGGGGTATAATGAAAAACTGTTTTTT. Protein: CASSQFTGYNEKLFF.

The V and J genes are TRBV2 and TRBJ1-6; 9 nucleotides match TRBD1. From germline, CDR1 is SNHLY and CDR2 FYNNEI. CDR3 length: 15 residues. V dropped 2 bases and J dropped 10; count of bases not matched to a gene: 6. CDR3 protein: CASSELDRGGSPLHF. CDR3 nucleotides: TGTGCCAGCAGTGAATTGGACAGGGGCGGATCACCCCTCCACTTT. The full variable domain, completed using reference TRBV2 and TRBJ1-6, is EPEVTQTPSHQVTQMGQEVILRCVPISNHLYFYWYRQILGQKVEFLVSFYNNEISEKSEIFDDQFSVERPDGSNFTLKIRSTKLEDSAMYFCASSELDRGGSPLHFGNGTRLTVT.

This chain links TRBV5-4 with TRBJ2-1, with 14 bases lining up with TRBD2. The CDR3 spans 17 residues. Germline V gene data show CDR1 as SGHNT and CDR2 as YYREEE (reference sequence). V gave up 5 bases and J gave up 6 bases; unmatched junction bases: 10. In nucleotides, the CDR3 is TGTGCCAGCAGTCTGAAGACTAGCGGGGGGGTTTTCAATGAGCAGTTCTTC. Residues: CASSLKTSGGVFNEQFF.